The rows below give T cell receptor beta chains drawn from one sample of a study of CD8 T cells in Susac syndrome. TCRdb called the immunoSEQ multiplex PCR reads again in MiXCR, with one record for every CDR3 protein. Of 170,000 or so distinct CDR3 sequences in the sample, about 95% were seen once. Source material: CD8+ T cells from PBMCs. All receptors come from a human donor with multiple sclerosis. Both conserved end residues are part of each CDR3. Each record gives: clone size, J gene, D gene, V gene, CDR3 protein, CDR3 DNA. The D gene is left open where the match is weak. Not every row has a clone size; where given, it reads once, few, many or a size class.

>NA|TRBJ2-1|TRBD2|TRBV7-9
CASSLQREGYNEQFF
TGTGCCAGCAGCTTACAGCGGGAGGGCTACAATGAGCAGTTCTTC
>NA|TRBJ2-7|TRBD1|TRBV7-8
CASSPGTGDHYEQYF
TGTGCCAGCAGCCCGGGGACAGGGGACCACTACGAGCAGTACTTC
>NA|TRBJ2-3|NA|TRBV7-9
CASRHNGQPYSTDTQYF
TGTGCCAGCAGACATAACGGACAGCCCTATAGCACAGATACGCAGTATTTT
>NA|TRBJ2-7|NA|TRBV3-1
CASSQVGGPLSYEQYF
TGTGCCAGCAGCCAAGTCGGGGGGCCGCTATCCTACGAGCAGTACTTC
>NA|TRBJ2-7|TRBD2|TRBV6-2/TRBV6-3
CATKILAGGFYEQYF
TGTGCCACAAAAATACTAGCGGGAGGTTTCTACGAGCAGTACTTC
>NA|TRBJ1-2|NA|TRBV29-1
CSLRSGPYYTF
TGCAGCCTACGATCAGGGCCCTACTACACCTTC
>NA|TRBJ2-7|TRBD2|TRBV7-9
CASSSSGSPSYEQYF
TGTGCCAGCAGCAGTAGCGGGAGCCCCTCCTACGAGCAGTACTTC
>NA|TRBJ2-4|NA|TRBV29-1
CSVPGSAWAKNIQYF
TGCAGCGTTCCCGGGTCTGCCTGGGCCAAAAACATTCAGTACTTC
>NA|TRBJ1-1|NA|TRBV7-9
CASSRPGNTEAFF
TGTGCCAGCAGCCGGCCAGGGAACACTGAAGCTTTCTTT
>few|TRBJ2-5|NA|TRBV29-1
CSGVKLYQETQYF
TGCAGCGGGGTCAAACTATACCAAGAGACCCAGTACTTC
>NA|TRBJ2-2|TRBD2|TRBV30
CAWSHGTSGFGELFF
TGTGCCTGGAGTCACGGGACTAGCGGTTTCGGGGAGCTGTTTTTT
>NA|TRBJ2-1|NA|TRBV7-2
CASSLDPERSLNEQFF
TGTGCCAGCAGCTTAGACCCGGAGAGATCATTGAATGAGCAGTTCTTC
>NA|TRBJ1-4|TRBD1|TRBV6-5
CASSYYGQGAEKLFF
TGTGCCAGCAGTTACTACGGACAGGGCGCAGAAAAACTGTTTTTT
>NA|TRBJ2-4|TRBD2|TRBV4-2
CASSHLQPSGENIQYF
TGTGCCAGCAGCCACCTACAACCTAGCGGGGAAAACATTCAGTACTTC
>NA|TRBJ2-5|NA|TRBV25-1
CASAEALGETQYF
TGTGCCAGCGCAGAGGCCCTTGGAGAGACCCAGTACTTC
>NA|TRBJ1-1|NA|TRBV10-3
CAISEPQGGNTEAFF
TGTGCCATCAGTGAACCACAGGGAGGTAACACTGAAGCTTTCTTT
>NA|TRBJ2-5|TRBD2|TRBV20-1
CSATSGIQETQYF
TGCAGTGCCACGAGCGGGATCCAAGAGACCCAGTACTTC
>NA|TRBJ2-3|NA|TRBV27
CASSSRRETSTDTQYF
TGTGCCAGCAGCTCCCGCCGGGAGACCAGCACAGATACGCAGTATTTT
>once|TRBJ1-5|TRBD1|TRBV27
CASSSGQGYQPQHF
TGTGCCAGCAGTTCGGGACAGGGGTATCAGCCCCAGCATTTT
>NA|TRBJ1-1|NA|TRBV6-6
CASSLPAGVNTEAFF
TGTGCCAGCAGTCTCCCGGCTGGGGTGAACACTGAAGCTTTCTTT
>NA|TRBJ1-1|TRBD1|TRBV28
CASRITGDPTEAFF
TGTGCCAGCAGAATAACAGGGGACCCCACTGAAGCTTTCTTT
>NA|TRBJ1-5|NA|TRBV29-1
CSVGPPGQPQHF
TGCAGCGTTGGTCCCCCCGGGCAGCCCCAGCATTTT
>once|TRBJ2-2|TRBD2|TRBV20-1
CSARDLPTSGDTGELFF
TGCAGTGCTAGAGATCTTCCGACTAGCGGGGACACCGGGGAGCTGTTTTTT
>NA|TRBJ1-2|NA|TRBV4-1
CASSPTGDSSYGYTF
TGCGCCAGCAGCCCAACAGGCGACTCCTCCTATGGCTACACCTTC
>NA|TRBJ2-7|NA|TRBV5-1
CASSFTGTSEQYF
TGCGCCAGCAGCTTTACCGGGACAAGCGAGCAGTACTTC
>NA|TRBJ2-4|NA|TRBV27
CASRMGMEGNIQYF
TGTGCCAGCCGAATGGGTATGGAGGGGAACATTCAGTACTTC
>NA|TRBJ2-7|TRBD2|TRBV20-1
CSARGTSAVYEQYF
TGCAGTGCTCGAGGGACTAGCGCAGTCTACGAGCAGTACTTC
>NA|TRBJ1-2|NA|TRBV7-9
CASSASVERDNYGYTF
TGTGCCAGCAGCGCGTCTGTCGAGAGAGACAACTATGGCTACACCTTC
>NA|TRBJ2-7|NA|TRBV20-1
CSAKALGGTYEQYF
TGCAGTGCCAAGGCCCTAGGGGGGACCTACGAGCAGTACTTC
>NA|TRBJ2-3|TRBD2|TRBV4-1
CASQPGLAGDTQYF
TGCGCCAGTCAACCCGGACTAGCCGGCGATACGCAGTATTTT
>NA|TRBJ2-5|NA|TRBV6-5
CASSYSEWAGSRYQETQYF
TGTGCCAGCAGTTACTCGGAATGGGCGGGCTCACGGTACCAAGAGACCCAGTACTTC
>NA|TRBJ2-1|NA|TRBV9
CASSTGPYNEQFF
TGTGCCAGCAGCACCGGACCCTACAATGAGCAGTTCTTC
>NA|TRBJ2-5|NA|TRBV7-6
CASSQTPRQETQYF
TGTGCCAGCAGCCAAACCCCGCGGCAAGAGACCCAGTACTTC
>NA|TRBJ2-7|NA|TRBV30
CACRADSYEQYF
TGTGCCTGCCGAGCGGACTCCTACGAGCAGTACTTC
>NA|TRBJ1-1|TRBD1|TRBV5-4
CASRSGTANTEAFF
TGTGCCAGCAGATCCGGGACAGCGAACACTGAAGCTTTCTTT
>NA|TRBJ2-7|NA|TRBV27
CASSLSAPGHEQYF
TGTGCCAGCAGTTTATCTGCCCCCGGCCACGAGCAGTACTTC
>NA|TRBJ2-1|TRBD2|TRBV9
CASSMGLAGANNEQFF
TGTGCCAGCAGCATGGGACTAGCGGGAGCTAACAATGAGCAGTTCTTC
>once|TRBJ1-1|NA|TRBV19
CASSIDQEINTEAFF
TGTGCCAGTAGTATAGATCAGGAGATAAACACTGAAGCTTTCTTT
>NA|TRBJ1-3|NA|TRBV4-1
CASSQVASTSGNTIYF
TGCGCCAGCAGCCAAGTTGCCTCCACCTCTGGAAACACCATATATTTT
>NA|TRBJ2-1|NA|TRBV27
CASSPPRGGNEQFF
TGTGCCAGCAGTCCGCCTAGGGGCGGGAATGAGCAGTTCTTC
>NA|TRBJ2-5|TRBD1|TRBV28
CASSFFPQGEQETQYF
TGTGCCAGCAGTTTTTTCCCACAGGGGGAACAAGAGACCCAGTACTTC
>NA|TRBJ2-7|TRBD1|TRBV4-1
CASSQVGTAQKYEQYF
TGCGCCAGCAGCCAAGTTGGGACAGCCCAGAAGTACGAGCAGTACTTC
>NA|TRBJ2-3|NA|TRBV11-2
CASSLADRPLQYF
TGTGCCAGCAGCTTAGCCGACAGGCCGCTGCAGTATTTT
>NA|TRBJ2-1|NA|TRBV29-1
CSVLGGSSYNEQFF
TGCAGCGTTCTTGGGGGGAGCTCCTACAATGAGCAGTTCTTC
>NA|TRBJ2-7|NA|TRBV10-3
CAISESDEQYF
TGTGCCATCAGTGAGTCCGACGAGCAGTACTTC
>NA|TRBJ2-3|TRBD2|TRBV5-6
CASSLDGRWSTDTQYF
TGTGCCAGCAGCTTGGACGGGAGGTGGAGCACAGATACGCAGTATTTT
>NA|TRBJ2-1|NA|TRBV28
CASSFEETFGNEQFF
TGTGCCAGCAGTTTCGAAGAAACATTTGGGAATGAGCAGTTCTTC
>NA|TRBJ2-1|NA|TRBV18
CASSPPDQVSYNEQFF
TGTGCCAGCTCACCACCAGACCAGGTCTCCTACAATGAGCAGTTCTTC
>NA|TRBJ2-3|NA|TRBV15
CATSRGTTDTQYF
TGTGCCACCAGCAGAGGGACCACAGATACGCAGTATTTT
>NA|TRBJ2-1|NA|TRBV27
CATLGLYNEQFF
TGTGCCACTCTGGGACTCTACAATGAGCAGTTCTTC
>NA|TRBJ1-1|TRBD1|TRBV20-1
CSAEDRVGVNTEAFF
TGCAGTGCCGAAGACAGGGTGGGGGTGAACACTGAAGCTTTCTTT
>once|TRBJ2-1|NA|TRBV11-1
CASSRRGSSFVANRGQNEQFF
TGTGCCAGCAGCCGCCGTGGTAGTTCTTTCGTGGCCAATCGGGGTCAAAATGAGCAGTTCTTC
>NA|TRBJ2-1|TRBD1|TRBV29-1
CSVEALDRDYNEQFF
TGCAGCGTTGAAGCACTCGACAGGGACTACAATGAGCAGTTCTTC
>NA|TRBJ1-2|NA|TRBV29-1
CSVESAGVWTNYGYTF
TGCAGCGTTGAATCGGCAGGGGTATGGACTAACTATGGCTACACCTTC
>NA|TRBJ1-1|TRBD1|TRBV7-8
CASSFNRGESEAFF
TGTGCCAGCAGCTTTAACAGGGGAGAGTCTGAAGCTTTCTTT
>once|TRBJ2-2|NA|TRBV13
CASRDNTGELFF
TGTGCCAGCAGAGATAACACCGGGGAGCTGTTTTTT
>NA|TRBJ2-5|NA|TRBV9
CASSVDLAETQYF
TGTGCCAGCAGCGTAGACCTGGCGGAGACCCAGTACTTC
>NA|TRBJ2-1|TRBD2|TRBV29-1
CSVELSGRVNEQFF
TGCAGCGTTGAGCTTAGCGGGAGAGTAAATGAGCAGTTCTTC
>NA|TRBJ2-5|NA|TRBV7-9
CASSFLLRGETQYF
TGTGCCAGCAGCTTCCTTCTTAGAGGGGAGACCCAGTACTTC